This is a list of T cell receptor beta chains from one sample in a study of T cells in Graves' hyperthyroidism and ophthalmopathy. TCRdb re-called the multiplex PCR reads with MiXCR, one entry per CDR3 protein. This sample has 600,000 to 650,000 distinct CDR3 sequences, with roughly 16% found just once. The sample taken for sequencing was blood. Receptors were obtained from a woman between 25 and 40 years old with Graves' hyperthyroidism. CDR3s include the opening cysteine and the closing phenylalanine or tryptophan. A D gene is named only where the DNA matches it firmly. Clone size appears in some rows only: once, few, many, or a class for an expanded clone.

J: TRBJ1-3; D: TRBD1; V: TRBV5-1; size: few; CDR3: CASSLVPTGGGNTIYF; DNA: TGCGCCAGCAGCTTGGTCCCGACAGGGGGCGGAAACACCATATATTTT
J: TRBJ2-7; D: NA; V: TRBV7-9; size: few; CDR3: CASSFEWAGYEQYF; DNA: TGTGCCAGCAGCTTTGAGTGGGCCGGCTACGAGCAGTACTTC
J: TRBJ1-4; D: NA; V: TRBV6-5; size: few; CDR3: CASSYYRGSNEKLFF; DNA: TGTGCCAGCAGTTACTATCGGGGGTCGAATGAAAAACTGTTTTTT
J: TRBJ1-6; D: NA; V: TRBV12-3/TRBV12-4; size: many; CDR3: CASTRTAAYNSPLHF; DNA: TGTGCCAGCACCCGAACAGCCGCCTATAATTCACCCCTCCACTTT
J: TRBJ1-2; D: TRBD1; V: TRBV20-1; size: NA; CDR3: CSASRQGGIGYTF; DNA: TGCAGTGCTAGCCGACAGGGGGGGATTGGCTACACCTTC
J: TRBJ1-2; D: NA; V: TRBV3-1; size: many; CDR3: CASSQDDRSYYGYTF; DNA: TGTGCCAGCAGCCAAGATGACAGGAGTTACTATGGCTACACCTTC
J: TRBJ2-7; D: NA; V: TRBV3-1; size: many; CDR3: CASSPDREGEQYF; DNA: TGTGCCAGCAGCCCGGACAGGGAGGGTGAGCAGTACTTC
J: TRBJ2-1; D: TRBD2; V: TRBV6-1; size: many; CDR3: CASSEALLLAEYNEQFF; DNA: TGTGCCAGCAGTGAAGCGCTTTTACTAGCGGAATACAATGAGCAGTTCTTC
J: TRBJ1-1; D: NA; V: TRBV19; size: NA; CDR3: CASSIWGEAFF; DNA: TGTGCCAGTAGTATCTGGGGGGAGGCTTTCTTT
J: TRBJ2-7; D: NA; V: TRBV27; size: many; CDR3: CASSHLRGAGEVGYEQYF; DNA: TGTGCCAGCAGTCACCTCAGGGGGGCAGGGGAAGTTGGTTACGAGCAGTACTTC
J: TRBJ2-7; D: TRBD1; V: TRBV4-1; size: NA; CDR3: CASSRHPGQGNEQYF; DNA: TGCGCCAGCAGCAGACACCCGGGACAGGGGAACGAGCAGTACTTC
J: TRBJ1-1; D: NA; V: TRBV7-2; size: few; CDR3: CASSSVATAAEAFF; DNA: TGTGCCAGCAGTTCCGTAGCCACAGCTGCCGAAGCTTTCTTT
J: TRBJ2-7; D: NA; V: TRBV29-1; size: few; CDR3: CSVQGSGEQYF; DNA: TGCAGCGTTCAGGGATCGGGCGAGCAGTACTTC
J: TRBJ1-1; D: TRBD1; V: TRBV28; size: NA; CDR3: CASSLTGGRAEAFF; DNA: TGTGCCAGCAGTCTCACAGGGGGCAGGGCTGAAGCTTTCTTT
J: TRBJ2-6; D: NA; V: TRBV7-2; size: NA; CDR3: CASSQIGANVLTF; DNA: TGTGCCAGCAGCCAGATTGGGGCCAACGTCCTGACTTTC
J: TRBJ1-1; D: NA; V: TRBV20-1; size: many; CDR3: CSATIGGPTEAFF; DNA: TGCAGTGCTACTATCGGGGGGCCCACTGAAGCTTTCTTT
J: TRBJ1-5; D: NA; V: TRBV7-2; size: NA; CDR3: CASTGEGVSNQPQHF; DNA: TGTGCCAGCACCGGGGAGGGGGTAAGCAATCAGCCCCAGCATTTT
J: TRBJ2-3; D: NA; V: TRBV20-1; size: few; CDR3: CSARGASRGTDTQYF; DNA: TGCAGTGCCCGGGGGGCTTCCAGGGGCACAGATACGCAGTATTTT
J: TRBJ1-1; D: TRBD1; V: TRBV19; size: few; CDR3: CASSRYGQGAAEAFF; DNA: TGTGCCAGTAGTCGTTACGGACAGGGGGCGGCTGAAGCTTTCTTT
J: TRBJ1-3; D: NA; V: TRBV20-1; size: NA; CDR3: CSARAGNTRNTIYF; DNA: TGCAGTGCTAGGGCCGGGAACACCCGAAACACCATATATTTT
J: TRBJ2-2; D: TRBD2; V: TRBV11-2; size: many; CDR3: CASSRSGKTTGELFF; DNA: TGTGCCAGCAGCCGAAGCGGGAAGACAACCGGGGAGCTGTTTTTT
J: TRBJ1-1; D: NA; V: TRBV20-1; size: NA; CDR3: CSARDTRNLNTEAFF; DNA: TGCAGTGCTAGAGATACACGGAACCTGAACACTGAAGCTTTCTTT
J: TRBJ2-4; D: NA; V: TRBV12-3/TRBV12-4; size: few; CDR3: CASTFSENIQYF; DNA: TGTGCCAGCACCTTTAGTGAGAACATTCAGTACTTC
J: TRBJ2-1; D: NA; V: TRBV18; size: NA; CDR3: CASSPPNPGTLFNEQFF; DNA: TGTGCCAGCTCACCACCAAATCCCGGGACCCTTTTCAATGAGCAGTTCTTC
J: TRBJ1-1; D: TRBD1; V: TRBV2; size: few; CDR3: CASSDRTGGNTEAFF; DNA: TGTGCCAGCAGTGACAGAACAGGGGGGAACACTGAAGCTTTCTTT
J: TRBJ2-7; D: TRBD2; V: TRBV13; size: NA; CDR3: CASTLAGGRSYDQYF; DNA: TGTGCCAGCACTCTTGCGGGAGGTCGCTCCTACGATCAGTACTTC
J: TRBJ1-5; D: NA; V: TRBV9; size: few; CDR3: CASSVDHNQPQHF; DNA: TGTGCCAGCAGCGTAGATCACAATCAGCCCCAGCATTTT
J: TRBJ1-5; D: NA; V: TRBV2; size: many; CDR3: CASSGRPNQPQHF; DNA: TGTGCCAGCAGTGGCAGGCCCAATCAGCCCCAGCATTTT
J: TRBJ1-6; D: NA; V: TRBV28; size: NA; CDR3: CASKWGQDNSPLHF; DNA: TGTGCCAGCAAGTGGGGCCAGGATAATTCACCCCTCCACTTT
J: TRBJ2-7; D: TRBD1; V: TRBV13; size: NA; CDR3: CASSFMGTGDYEQYF; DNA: TGTGCCAGCAGCTTCATGGGGACAGGGGACTACGAGCAGTACTTC
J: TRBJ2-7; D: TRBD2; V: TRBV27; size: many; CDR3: CASSLGLAGGPWEQYF; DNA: TGTGCCAGCAGTTTGGGACTAGCGGGAGGGCCGTGGGAGCAGTACTTC
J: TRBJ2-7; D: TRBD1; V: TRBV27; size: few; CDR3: CASSGTGPFEQYF; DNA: TGTGCCAGCAGTGGGACAGGGCCTTTCGAGCAGTACTTC
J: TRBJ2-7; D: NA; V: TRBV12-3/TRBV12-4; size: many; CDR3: CASSLLGVSSYEQYF; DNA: TGTGCCAGCAGTTTATTAGGGGTCAGCTCCTACGAGCAGTACTTC
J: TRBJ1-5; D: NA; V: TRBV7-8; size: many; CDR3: CASSFEGGINQPQHF; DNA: TGTGCCAGCAGCTTCGAGGGAGGGATCAATCAGCCCCAGCATTTT
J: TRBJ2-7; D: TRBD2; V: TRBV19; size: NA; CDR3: CASSIAAGGLEQYF; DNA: TGTGCCAGTAGTATTGCGGCGGGAGGGCTGGAGCAGTACTTC
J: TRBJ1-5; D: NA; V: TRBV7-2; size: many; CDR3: CASSQGRLNQPQHF; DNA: TGTGCCAGCAGCCAGGGACGGCTCAATCAGCCCCAGCATTTT
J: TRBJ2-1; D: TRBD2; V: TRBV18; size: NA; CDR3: CASSPPGLAGPPLEFF; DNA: TGTGCCAGCTCACCACCGGGACTAGCGGGGCCGCCCCTTGAGTTCTTC
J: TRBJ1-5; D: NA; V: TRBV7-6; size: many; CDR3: CASSKAGAWGQPQHF; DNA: TGTGCCAGCAGCAAAGCGGGGGCCTGGGGTCAGCCCCAGCATTTT